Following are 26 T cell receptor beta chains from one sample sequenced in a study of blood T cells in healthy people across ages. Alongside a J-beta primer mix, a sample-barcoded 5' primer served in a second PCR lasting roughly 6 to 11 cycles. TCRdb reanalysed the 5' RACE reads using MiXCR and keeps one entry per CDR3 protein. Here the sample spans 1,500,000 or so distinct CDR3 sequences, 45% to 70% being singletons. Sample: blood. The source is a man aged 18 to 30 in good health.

In nucleotides, the CDR3 is TGTGCCAGCAGTGAGTATAGGACAGGGGACGAGCAGTACTTC. Its protein is CASSEYRTGDEQYF. The rearrangement joins TRBV25-1 to TRBJ2-7, with 9 bases that match TRBD1. Germline assignment: CDR1 MGHDK and CDR2 SYGVNS. Unmatched junction bases numbered 5, after V lost 3 bases and J lost 5 bases. The CDR3 length is 14 residues.

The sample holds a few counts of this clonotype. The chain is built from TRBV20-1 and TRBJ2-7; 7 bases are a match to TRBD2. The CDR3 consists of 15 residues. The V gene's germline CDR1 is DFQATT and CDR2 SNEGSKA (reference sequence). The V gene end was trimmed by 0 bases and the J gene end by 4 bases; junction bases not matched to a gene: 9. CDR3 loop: CSARDSGGSGYEQYF. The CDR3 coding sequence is TGCAGTGCTAGAGATTCTGGCGGGAGTGGGTACGAGCAGTACTTC.

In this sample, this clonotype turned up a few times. The CDR3 is CASSQQFSRDRGIADYGYTF. CDR3 DNA: TGCGCCAGCAGCCAACAATTCTCCCGGGACAGGGGGATCGCCGACTATGGCTACACCTTC. The chain has TRBV4-1 and TRBJ1-2; 11 bases fit TRBD1. CDR3 size: 20 residues. Germline CDR1 reads MGHRA; CDR2 reads YSYEKL. V lost 2 bases, J lost 3 bases, and 17 bases stayed unmatched.

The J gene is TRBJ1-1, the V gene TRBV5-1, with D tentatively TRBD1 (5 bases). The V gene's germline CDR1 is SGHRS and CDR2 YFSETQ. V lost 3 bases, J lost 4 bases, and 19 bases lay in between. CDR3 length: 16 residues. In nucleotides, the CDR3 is TGCGCCAGCAGCTCAAACACCGGGACCCTCCGCACTGAAGCTTTCTTT. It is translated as CASSSNTGTLRTEAFF.

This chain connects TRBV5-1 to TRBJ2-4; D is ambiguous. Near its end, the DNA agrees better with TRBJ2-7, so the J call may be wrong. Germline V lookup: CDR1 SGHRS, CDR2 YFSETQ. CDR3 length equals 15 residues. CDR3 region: CASSLALAPQYEQYF. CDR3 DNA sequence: TGCGCCAGCAGCTTGGCCTTAGCTCCTCAGTACGAGCAGTACTTC.

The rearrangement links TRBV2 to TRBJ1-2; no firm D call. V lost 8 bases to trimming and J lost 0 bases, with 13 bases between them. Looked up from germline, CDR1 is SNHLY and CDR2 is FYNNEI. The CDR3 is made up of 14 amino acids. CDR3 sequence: CASVFVTANYGYTF. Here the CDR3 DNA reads TGTGCCAGCGTTTTTGTGACCGCTAACTATGGCTACACCTTC.

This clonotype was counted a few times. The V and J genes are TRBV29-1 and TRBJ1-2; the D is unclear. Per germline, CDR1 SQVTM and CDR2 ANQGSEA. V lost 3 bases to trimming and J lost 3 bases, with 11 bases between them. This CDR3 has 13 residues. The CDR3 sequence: CSVDDSADYGYTF. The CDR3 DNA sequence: TGCAGCGTTGACGATTCTGCGGACTATGGCTACACCTTC.

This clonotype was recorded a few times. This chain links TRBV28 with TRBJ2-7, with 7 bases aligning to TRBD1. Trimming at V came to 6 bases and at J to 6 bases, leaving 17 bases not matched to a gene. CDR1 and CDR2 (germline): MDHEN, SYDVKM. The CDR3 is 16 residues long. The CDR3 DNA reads TGTGCCAGCAGCCCCCCCGACAGGGCTCGAGGTTTCGAGCAGTACTTC. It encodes CASSPPDRARGFEQYF.

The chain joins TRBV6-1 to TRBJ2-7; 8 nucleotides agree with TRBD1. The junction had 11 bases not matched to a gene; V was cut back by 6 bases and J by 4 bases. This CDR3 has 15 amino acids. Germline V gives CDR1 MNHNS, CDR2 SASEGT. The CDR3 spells CASRTTGGSSYEQYF. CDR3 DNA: TGTGCCAGCAGGACTACAGGGGGGTCATCATACGAGCAGTACTTC.

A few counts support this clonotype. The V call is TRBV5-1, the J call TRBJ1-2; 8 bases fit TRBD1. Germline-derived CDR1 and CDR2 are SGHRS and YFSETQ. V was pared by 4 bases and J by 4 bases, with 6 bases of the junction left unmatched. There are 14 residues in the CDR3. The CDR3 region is CASSNPGTGYGYTF. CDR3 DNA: TGCGCCAGCAGCAACCCCGGGACAGGCTATGGCTACACCTTC.

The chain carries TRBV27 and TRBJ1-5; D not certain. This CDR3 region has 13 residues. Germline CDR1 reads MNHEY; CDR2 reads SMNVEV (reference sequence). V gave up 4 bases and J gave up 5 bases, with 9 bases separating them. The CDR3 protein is CASSSDGDQPQHF. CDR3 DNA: TGTGCCAGCAGTTCGGACGGCGATCAGCCCCAGCATTTT.

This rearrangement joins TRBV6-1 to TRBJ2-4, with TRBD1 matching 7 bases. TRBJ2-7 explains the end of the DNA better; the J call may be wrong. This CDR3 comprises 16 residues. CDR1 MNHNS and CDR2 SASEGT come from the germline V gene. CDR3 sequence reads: CASSELLGDSFYEQYF. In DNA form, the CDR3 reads TGTGCCAGCAGTGAACTCTTAGGGGACAGTTTCTACGAGCAGTACTTC.

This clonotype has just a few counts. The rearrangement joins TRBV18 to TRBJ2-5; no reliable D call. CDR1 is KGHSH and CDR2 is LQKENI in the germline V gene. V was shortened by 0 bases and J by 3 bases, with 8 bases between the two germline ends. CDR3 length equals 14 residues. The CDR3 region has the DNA TGTGCCAGCTCACCACCTTCTAGAGAAGAGACCCAGTACTTC. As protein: CASSPPSREETQYF.

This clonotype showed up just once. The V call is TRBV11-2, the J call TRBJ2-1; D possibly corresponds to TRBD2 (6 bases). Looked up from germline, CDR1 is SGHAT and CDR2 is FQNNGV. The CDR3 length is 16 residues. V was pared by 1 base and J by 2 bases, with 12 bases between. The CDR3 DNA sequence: TGTGCCAGCAGCTTAGTGCTCCTAGCGACCTACAATGAGCAGTTCTTC. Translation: CASSLVLLATYNEQFF.

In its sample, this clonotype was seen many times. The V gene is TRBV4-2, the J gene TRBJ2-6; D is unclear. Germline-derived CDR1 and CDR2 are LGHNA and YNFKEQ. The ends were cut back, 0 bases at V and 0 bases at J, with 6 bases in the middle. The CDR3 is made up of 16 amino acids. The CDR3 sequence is CASSQEVGSGANVLTF. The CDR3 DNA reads TGTGCCAGCAGCCAAGAGGTAGGCTCTGGGGCCAACGTCCTGACTTTC.

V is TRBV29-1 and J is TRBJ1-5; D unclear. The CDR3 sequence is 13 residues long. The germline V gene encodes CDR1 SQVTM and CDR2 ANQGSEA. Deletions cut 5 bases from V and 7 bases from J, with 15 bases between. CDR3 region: CSVLGDGGQPQHF. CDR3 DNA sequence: TGCAGCGTTCTGGGTGATGGAGGACAGCCCCAGCATTTT. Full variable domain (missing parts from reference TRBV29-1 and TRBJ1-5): SAVISQKPSRDICQRGTSLTIQCQVDSQVTMMFWYRQQPGQSLTLIATANQGSEATYESGFVIDKFPISRPNLTFSTLTVSNMSPEDSSIYLCSVLGDGGQPQHFGDGTRLSIL.

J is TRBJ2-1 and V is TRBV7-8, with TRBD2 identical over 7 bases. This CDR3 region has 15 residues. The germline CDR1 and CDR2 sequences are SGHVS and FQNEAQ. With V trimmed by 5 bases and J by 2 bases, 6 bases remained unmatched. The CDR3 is CASSTGLAAYNEQFF. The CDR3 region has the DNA TGTGCCAGCAGCACCGGCCTAGCGGCCTACAATGAGCAGTTCTTC. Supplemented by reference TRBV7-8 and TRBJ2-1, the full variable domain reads GAGVSQSPRYKVAKRGQDVALRCDPISGHVSLFWYQQALGQGPEFLTYFQNEAQLDKSGLPSDRFFAERPEGSVSTLKIQRTQQEDSAVYLCASSTGLAAYNEQFFGPGTRLTVL.

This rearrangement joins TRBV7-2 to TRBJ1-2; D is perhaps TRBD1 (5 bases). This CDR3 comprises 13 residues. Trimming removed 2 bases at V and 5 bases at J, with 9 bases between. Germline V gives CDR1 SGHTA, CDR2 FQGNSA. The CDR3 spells CASSLPGRYGYTF. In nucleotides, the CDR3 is TGTGCCAGCAGCTTACCAGGGCGGTATGGCTACACCTTC.

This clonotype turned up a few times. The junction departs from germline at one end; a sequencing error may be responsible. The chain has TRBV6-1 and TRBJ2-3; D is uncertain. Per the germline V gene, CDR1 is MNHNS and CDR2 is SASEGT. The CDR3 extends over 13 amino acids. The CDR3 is CASSEGLADTQYF. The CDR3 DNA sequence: TGTGCCAGCAGCGAAGGTCTCGCAGATACGCAGTATTTT.

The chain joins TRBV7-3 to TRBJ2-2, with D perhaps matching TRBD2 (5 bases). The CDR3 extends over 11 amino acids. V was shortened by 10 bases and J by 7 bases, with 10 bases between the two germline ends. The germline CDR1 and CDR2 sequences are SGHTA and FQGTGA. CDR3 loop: CATRRVGELFF. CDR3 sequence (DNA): TGTGCCACCCGGCGGGTCGGGGAGCTGTTTTTT.

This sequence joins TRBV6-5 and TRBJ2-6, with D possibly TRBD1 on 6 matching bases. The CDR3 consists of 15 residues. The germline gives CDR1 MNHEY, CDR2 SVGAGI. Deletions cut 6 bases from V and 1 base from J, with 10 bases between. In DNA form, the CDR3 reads TGTGCCAGCAGGTATCAGGGGTCTGGGGCCAACGTCCTGACTTTC. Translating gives CASRYQGSGANVLTF.

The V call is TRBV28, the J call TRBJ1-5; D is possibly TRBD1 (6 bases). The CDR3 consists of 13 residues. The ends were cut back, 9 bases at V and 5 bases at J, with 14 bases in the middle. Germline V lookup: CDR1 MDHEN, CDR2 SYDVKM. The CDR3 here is CASKDSSYQPQHF. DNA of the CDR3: TGTGCCAGTAAGGACAGCTCCTATCAGCCCCAGCATTTT.

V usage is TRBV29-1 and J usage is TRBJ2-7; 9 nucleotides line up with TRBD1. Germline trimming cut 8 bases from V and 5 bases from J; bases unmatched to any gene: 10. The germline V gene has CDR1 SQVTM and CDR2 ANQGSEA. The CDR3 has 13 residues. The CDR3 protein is CSICRTGGNEQYF. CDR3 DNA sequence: TGCAGCATTTGCCGTACAGGGGGCAACGAGCAGTACTTC.

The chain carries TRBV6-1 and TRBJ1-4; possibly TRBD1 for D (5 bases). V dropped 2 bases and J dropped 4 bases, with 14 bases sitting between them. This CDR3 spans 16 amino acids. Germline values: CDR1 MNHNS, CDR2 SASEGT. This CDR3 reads CASSERGLILNEKLFF. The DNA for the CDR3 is TGTGCCAGCAGTGAACGGGGCCTCATCCTTAATGAAAAACTGTTTTTT.

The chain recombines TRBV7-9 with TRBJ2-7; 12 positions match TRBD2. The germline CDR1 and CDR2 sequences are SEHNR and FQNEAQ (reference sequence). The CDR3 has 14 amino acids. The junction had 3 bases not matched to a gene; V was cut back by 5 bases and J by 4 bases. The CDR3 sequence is CASSKTSGRYEQYF. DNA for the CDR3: TGTGCCAGCAGCAAGACTAGCGGGAGATACGAGCAGTACTTC.

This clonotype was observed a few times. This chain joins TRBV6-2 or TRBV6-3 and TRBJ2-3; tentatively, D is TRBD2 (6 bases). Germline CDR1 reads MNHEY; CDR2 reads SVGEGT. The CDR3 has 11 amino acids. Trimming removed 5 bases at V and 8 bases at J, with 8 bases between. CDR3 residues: CASSNGGTQYF. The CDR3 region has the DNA TGTGCCAGCAGTAACGGGGGTACGCAGTATTTT.